Listed below are T cell receptor beta chains from one sample, sequenced in a study of cytomegalovirus exposure and HLA in healthy donors. Measured with immunoSEQ multiplex PCR; TCRdb has only the in-frame clones, and not every one. The table shows tens of thousands of clones, with about 94% occurring only once. The specimen was PBMCs. The source of these receptors is a man between 18 and 29 years old in good health and CMV-seropositive. The CDR3 runs from the conserved cysteine through the conserved F or W. The D gene is left open where the match is weak. Size is stated for part of the rows, as once, few or many counts, or as a class when the clone is expanded.

TRBV7-2	TRBJ2-5	TRBD2	NA	CASSFVAGGETQYF	TGTGCCAGCAGTTTTGTCGCGGGGGGGGAGACCCAGTACTTC
TRBV10-3	TRBJ2-7	TRBD1	once	CAISGTGTYEQYF	TGTGCCATCTCCGGGACAGGGACCTACGAGCAGTACTTC
TRBV5-6	TRBJ2-3	TRBD2	once	CASSLALAGTFTDTQYF	TGTGCCAGCAGCTTGGCCCTAGCGGGAACGTTCACAGATACGCAGTATTTT
TRBV18	TRBJ1-1	TRBD1	NA	CASSDTGGGTEAFF	TGTGCCAGCTCCGACACAGGGGGGGGAACTGAAGCTTTCTTT
TRBV10-3	TRBJ2-2	TRBD1	NA	CAIGDTGGVDTGELFF	TGTGCCATCGGGGATACAGGGGGCGTGGACACCGGGGAGCTGTTTTTT
TRBV19	TRBJ2-3	NA	NA	CASSDGGNTDTQYF	TGTGCCAGTAGTGACGGGGGTAACACAGATACGCAGTATTTT
TRBV5-4	TRBJ1-1	NA	NA	CASSLQKELTEAFF	TGTGCCAGCAGCCTACAGAAAGAGTTGACTGAAGCTTTCTTT
TRBV18	TRBJ2-7	NA	NA	CASSPQSSYEQYF	TGTGCCAGCTCACCACAGAGCTCCTACGAGCAGTACTTC
TRBV19	TRBJ2-1	TRBD1	once	CASSLGQGFGEQFF	TGTGCCAGTAGTCTCGGACAGGGGTTTGGTGAGCAGTTCTTC
TRBV7-8	TRBJ1-6	NA	NA	CASSLGGGGLNSPLHF	TGTGCCAGCAGCTTAGGAGGCGGGGGCCTAAATTCACCCCTCCACTTT
TRBV7-3	TRBJ1-2	TRBD1	NA	CASSRTGGYGYTF	TGTGCCAGCAGCCGAACAGGGGGCTATGGCTACACCTTC
TRBV7-9	TRBJ1-3	TRBD1	NA	CASSWTGSGNTIYF	TGTGCCAGCAGCTGGACAGGGTCTGGAAACACCATATATTTT
TRBV5-1	TRBJ2-2	TRBD1	NA	CASSAGTVNTGELFF	TGCGCCAGCAGCGCCGGGACAGTGAACACCGGGGAGCTGTTTTTT
TRBV5-1	TRBJ2-7	NA	NA	CASSSHGESYEQYF	TGCGCCAGCAGCTCACACGGGGAGTCCTACGAGCAGTACTTC
TRBV6-6	TRBJ2-1	TRBD2	NA	CASSLSGTSGYNEQFF	TGTGCCAGCAGTTTATCCGGGACTAGCGGATACAATGAGCAGTTCTTC
TRBV10-3	TRBJ2-1	TRBD2	NA	CAISESIGGGNEQFF	TGTGCCATCAGTGAGTCGATAGGCGGGGGGAATGAGCAGTTCTTC
TRBV18	TRBJ2-3	NA	few	CASSPGASGTDTQYF	TGTGCCAGCTCACCAGGCGCTAGCGGCACAGATACGCAGTATTTT
TRBV4-2	TRBJ2-3	NA	NA	CASSQDSLLPDTQYF	TGTGCCAGCAGCCAAGACTCCCTCCTTCCAGATACGCAGTATTTT
TRBV19	TRBJ2-7	TRBD2	NA	CASSILAGGNEQYF	TGTGCCAGTAGTATTCTGGCGGGAGGAAACGAGCAGTACTTC
TRBV6-5	TRBJ2-7	TRBD2	NA	CASSFTMGGEQYF	TGTGCCAGCAGTTTCACGATGGGGGGGGAGCAGTACTTC
TRBV7-9	TRBJ1-1	TRBD1	NA	CASSPVVQGDTEAFF	TGTGCCAGCAGCCCCGTAGTACAGGGGGACACTGAAGCTTTCTTT
TRBV6-5	TRBJ2-3	NA	once	CASSWSGTSTDTQYF	TGTGCCAGCAGTTGGTCGGGGACTAGCACAGATACGCAGTATTTT
TRBV6-6	TRBJ2-1	TRBD2	NA	CASTLAGGYNEQFF	TGTGCCAGCACCTTAGCGGGGGGCTACAATGAGCAGTTCTTC
TRBV5-1	TRBJ2-5	TRBD1	NA	CASSWDSQETQYF	TGCGCCAGCAGCTGGGACAGCCAAGAGACCCAGTACTTC
TRBV7-2	TRBJ1-6	NA	NA	CASSYTGLGSPLHF	TGTGCCAGCAGCTACACGGGACTCGGTTCACCCCTCCACTTT
TRBV7-9	TRBJ2-7	NA	NA	CASSLGGRGYEQYF	TGTGCCAGCAGCTTAGGGGGACGGGGGTACGAGCAGTACTTC
TRBV5-4	TRBJ2-3	TRBD2	NA	CASSLGSGTSGITDTQYF	TGTGCCAGCAGCTTGGGGTCAGGGACTAGCGGGATCACAGATACGCAGTATTTT
TRBV9	TRBJ2-6	NA	NA	CASGDNSGANVLTF	TGTGCCAGCGGGGACAACTCTGGGGCCAACGTCCTGACTTTC
TRBV6-6	TRBJ2-1	NA	once	CASSRDYNSYNEQFF	TGTGCCAGCAGTCGAGACTACAACTCCTACAATGAGCAGTTCTTC
TRBV13	TRBJ2-7	TRBD2	NA	CASSSGTSGGGYEQYF	TGTGCCAGCAGCTCCGGGACTAGCGGAGGGGGCTACGAGCAGTACTTC
TRBV2	TRBJ1-4	TRBD1	NA	CASRRQGKKSATNEKLFF	TGTGCCAGCAGAAGACAGGGAAAAAAATCTGCAACTAATGAAAAACTGTTTTTT
TRBV14	TRBJ2-3	TRBD2	NA	CASSPGGTDTQYF	TGTGCCAGCAGCCCGGGGGGGACAGATACGCAGTATTTT
TRBV30	TRBJ2-5	TRBD1	NA	CAWTRDSRETQYF	TGTGCCTGGACAAGGGACAGCCGGGAGACCCAGTACTTC
TRBV9	TRBJ1-4	NA	NA	CASSEHQTNEKLFF	TGTGCCAGCAGCGAGCATCAAACTAATGAAAAACTGTTTTTT
TRBV7-2	TRBJ2-5	TRBD2	NA	CASSLGIGTRMETQYF	TGTGCCAGCAGCTTAGGTATAGGGACTAGAATGGAGACCCAGTACTTC
TRBV29-1	TRBJ2-3	TRBD2	NA	CSVEGGGSGADTQYF	TGCAGCGTTGAAGGGGGAGGGAGTGGGGCAGATACGCAGTATTTT
TRBV6-1	TRBJ2-3	TRBD1	NA	CASRGRQGWTDTQYF	TGTGCCAGCAGGGGAAGACAGGGGTGGACAGATACGCAGTATTTT
TRBV9	TRBJ1-3	NA	NA	CASSVDSSSGNTIYF	TGTGCCAGCAGCGTAGACTCAAGCTCTGGAAACACCATATATTTT
TRBV18	TRBJ1-2	TRBD1	NA	CASSPGQGSNYGYTF	TGTGCCAGCTCACCGGGACAGGGATCTAACTATGGCTACACCTTC
TRBV6-1	TRBJ2-7	TRBD2	NA	CASRSTSGSYEQYF	TGTGCCAGCAGAAGTACTAGCGGATCCTACGAGCAGTACTTC
TRBV7-2	TRBJ1-6	NA	NA	CASSLRQKLNSPLHF	TGTGCCAGCAGCTTACGACAGAAACTTAATTCACCCCTCCACTTT
TRBV5-4	TRBJ1-2	TRBD1	NA	CASSRQGNYYGYTF	TGTGCCAGCAGCAGACAGGGAAATTACTATGGCTACACCTTC
TRBV10-1	TRBJ1-2	TRBD1	NA	CASSETIDRGLGYTF	TGCGCCAGCAGTGAGACCATCGACAGGGGGCTCGGCTACACCTTC